A selection of T cell receptor beta chains follows, all from one sample in a study of shared clonotypes between healthy human individuals. TCRdb keeps only in-frame clones here, not all; method: immunoSEQ multiplex PCR. This table has some 580,000 clones, 95% to 98% appearing once. The sequenced sample consisted of naive CD8+ T cells sorted from blood. These TCRs come from a man between 25 and 39 years old in good health. Each CDR3 is given with its conserved first and last residue. Each record gives: J gene, V gene, D gene, clone size, CDR3 DNA, CDR3 protein. The D gene is left open where the match is weak. Part of the rows lack a size; the others show once, few, many or a class for expanded clones.

j_gene: TRBJ2-5; v_gene: TRBV11-2; d_gene: TRBD1; abundance: .; CDR3nt: TGTGCCAGCAGCTCGTTGGACAGGGCGGTAGAGACCCAGTACTTC; CDR3aa: CASSSLDRAVETQYF
j_gene: TRBJ2-7; v_gene: TRBV7-9; d_gene: .; abundance: .; CDR3nt: TGTGCCAGCAGCTTAGATCCAACCTACGAGCAGTACTTC; CDR3aa: CASSLDPTYEQYF
j_gene: TRBJ1-2; v_gene: TRBV19; d_gene: .; abundance: .; CDR3nt: TGTGCCAGTAGTATAGTTCCCGCCGCAGCGGTCGGCTACACCTTC; CDR3aa: CASSIVPAAAVGYTF
j_gene: TRBJ1-4; v_gene: TRBV27; d_gene: .; abundance: few; CDR3nt: TGTGCCAGCAGTTTATCGCAGTCGGGCGGAAAACTGTTTTTT; CDR3aa: CASSLSQSGGKLFF
j_gene: TRBJ2-1; v_gene: TRBV7-3; d_gene: .; abundance: .; CDR3nt: TGTGCCAGCAGCTTAACAGCGTCTAGCGTCCTTAATGAGCAGTTCTTC; CDR3aa: CASSLTASSVLNEQFF
j_gene: TRBJ1-1; v_gene: TRBV6-1; d_gene: .; abundance: .; CDR3nt: TGTGCCAGCAGCCAGCTCGGGGGGGGTGTTGAAGCTTTCTTT; CDR3aa: CASSQLGGGVEAFF
j_gene: TRBJ2-7; v_gene: TRBV5-4; d_gene: .; abundance: .; CDR3nt: TGTGCCAGCAGCCTCGTATCAACTAGTTTGGACGAGCAGTACTTC; CDR3aa: CASSLVSTSLDEQYF
j_gene: TRBJ2-7; v_gene: TRBV7-7; d_gene: .; abundance: .; CDR3nt: TGTGCCAGCAGCATAGACCCTTCCTACGAGCAGTACTTC; CDR3aa: CASSIDPSYEQYF
j_gene: TRBJ1-1; v_gene: TRBV4-3; d_gene: .; abundance: .; CDR3nt: TGCGCCAGCAGCCAAGATTGGATGCTGAACACTGAAGCTTTCTTT; CDR3aa: CASSQDWMLNTEAFF
j_gene: TRBJ2-7; v_gene: TRBV14; d_gene: .; abundance: .; CDR3nt: TGTGCCAGCAGCCAAGGGCGAGGGGCGGACTCCTACGAGCAGTACTTC; CDR3aa: CASSQGRGADSYEQYF
j_gene: TRBJ2-7; v_gene: TRBV7-9; d_gene: .; abundance: .; CDR3nt: TGTGCCAGCAGCTCCACAGGAGTCTCCTACGAGCAGTACTTC; CDR3aa: CASSSTGVSYEQYF
j_gene: TRBJ1-2; v_gene: TRBV2; d_gene: .; abundance: once; CDR3nt: TGTGCCAGCAGTGAAGCATGGAGGGGGGAAACTTATGGCTACACCTTC; CDR3aa: CASSEAWRGETYGYTF
j_gene: TRBJ2-5; v_gene: TRBV7-9; d_gene: TRBD2; abundance: .; CDR3nt: TGTGCCAGCAGCTTGTTTATAGCGGGGACACAAGAGACCCAGTACTTC; CDR3aa: CASSLFIAGTQETQYF
j_gene: TRBJ2-7; v_gene: TRBV27; d_gene: TRBD1; abundance: .; CDR3nt: TGTGCCAGCAGTTTAGGGACAGGGCTTCGTTACGAGCAGTACTTC; CDR3aa: CASSLGTGLRYEQYF
j_gene: TRBJ2-3; v_gene: TRBV11-2; d_gene: .; abundance: .; CDR3nt: TGTGCCAGCAGCCCGCCCAACCCCTCCCCTGTAGATACGCAGTATTTT; CDR3aa: CASSPPNPSPVDTQYF
j_gene: TRBJ2-2; v_gene: TRBV7-8; d_gene: .; abundance: .; CDR3nt: TGTGCCAGCAGCTTAGGTAGCGGATCCACCGGGGAGCTGTTTTTT; CDR3aa: CASSLGSGSTGELFF
j_gene: TRBJ2-7; v_gene: TRBV11-2; d_gene: .; abundance: .; CDR3nt: TGTGCCAGCAGCTACTCCGGGACCGAGCAGTACTTC; CDR3aa: CASSYSGTEQYF
j_gene: TRBJ1-1; v_gene: TRBV7-6; d_gene: TRBD1; abundance: .; CDR3nt: TGTGCCAGCAGCTTAGCGTTGAGGGGGCGCATGAACACTGAAGCTTTCTTT; CDR3aa: CASSLALRGRMNTEAFF
j_gene: TRBJ1-3; v_gene: TRBV18; d_gene: .; abundance: .; CDR3nt: TGTGCCAGCTCACCAGGACCCGGGGACACCATATATTTT; CDR3aa: CASSPGPGDTIYF
j_gene: TRBJ1-4; v_gene: TRBV6-1; d_gene: .; abundance: .; CDR3nt: TGTGCCAGCAGTGAAGCAGAGGGTTGGGGAAAACTGTTTTTT; CDR3aa: CASSEAEGWGKLFF
j_gene: TRBJ2-7; v_gene: TRBV13; d_gene: TRBD2; abundance: .; CDR3nt: TGTGCCAGCAGCATAGCGGGAGAGGGGCTCTACGAGCAGTACTTC; CDR3aa: CASSIAGEGLYEQYF
j_gene: TRBJ2-1; v_gene: TRBV5-1; d_gene: TRBD2; abundance: .; CDR3nt: TGCGCCAGCAGCTTGGTGGCGGGAGGGCTGAATGAGCAGTTCTTC; CDR3aa: CASSLVAGGLNEQFF
j_gene: TRBJ2-7; v_gene: TRBV18; d_gene: .; abundance: .; CDR3nt: TGTGCCAGCTCACCCCCCGGGCCCCTAGACGCCTACGAGCAGTACTTC; CDR3aa: CASSPPGPLDAYEQYF
j_gene: TRBJ2-7; v_gene: TRBV7-9; d_gene: .; abundance: once; CDR3nt: TGTGCCAGCAGCCCCCGGGACGGGTTCTCCTACGAGCAGTACTTC; CDR3aa: CASSPRDGFSYEQYF
j_gene: TRBJ2-7; v_gene: TRBV6-1; d_gene: TRBD1; abundance: .; CDR3nt: TGTGCCAGCAGGACGGGACAGACTTACGAGCAGTACTTC; CDR3aa: CASRTGQTYEQYF
j_gene: TRBJ2-7; v_gene: TRBV5-8; d_gene: .; abundance: .; CDR3nt: TGTGCCAGCAGCTGGACCTACGAGCAGTACTTC; CDR3aa: CASSWTYEQYF
j_gene: TRBJ2-4; v_gene: TRBV7-2; d_gene: .; abundance: .; CDR3nt: TGTGCCCCTCAAATCCTAGCCAAAAACATTCAGTACTTC; CDR3aa: CAPQILAKNIQYF
j_gene: TRBJ2-7; v_gene: TRBV10-3; d_gene: TRBD1; abundance: .; CDR3nt: TGTGCCATCAGAAATACAGGGGGGAGCTCCTACGAGCAGTACTTC; CDR3aa: CAIRNTGGSSYEQYF
j_gene: TRBJ2-7; v_gene: TRBV14; d_gene: TRBD2; abundance: .; CDR3nt: TGTGCCAGCAGCTCTAGCGGGAGGAGAGATGAGCAGTACTTC; CDR3aa: CASSSSGRRDEQYF
j_gene: TRBJ2-5; v_gene: TRBV27; d_gene: .; abundance: .; CDR3nt: TGTGCCAGCAGTTTCCTCCACAAAGAGACCCAGTACTTC; CDR3aa: CASSFLHKETQYF
j_gene: TRBJ2-3; v_gene: TRBV4-1; d_gene: TRBD2; abundance: .; CDR3nt: TGCGCCAGCAGCCAAGATGGGTACCCTAGCGGGGCCACTGGGGGAGATACGCAGTATTTT; CDR3aa: CASSQDGYPSGATGGDTQYF
j_gene: TRBJ2-7; v_gene: TRBV5-4; d_gene: TRBD1; abundance: .; CDR3nt: TGTGCCAGCAGCTCGCGGACAGGGGCCTACGAGCAGTACTTC; CDR3aa: CASSSRTGAYEQYF
j_gene: TRBJ2-5; v_gene: TRBV15; d_gene: TRBD2; abundance: .; CDR3nt: TGTGCCACCAGCAGGGAAGGGCTAGCGGTCCAACAAGAGACCCAGTACTTC; CDR3aa: CATSREGLAVQQETQYF
j_gene: TRBJ2-5; v_gene: TRBV28; d_gene: TRBD1; abundance: .; CDR3nt: TGTGCCAGCTGGAGGGACAGGGCGCCATCTGAAGAGACCCAGTACTTC; CDR3aa: CASWRDRAPSEETQYF
j_gene: TRBJ2-1; v_gene: TRBV12-5; d_gene: .; abundance: .; CDR3nt: TGTGCTAGTGGTTTGGAGGGGGCCTACAATGAGCAGTTCTTC; CDR3aa: CASGLEGAYNEQFF
j_gene: TRBJ1-1; v_gene: TRBV5-3; d_gene: .; abundance: .; CDR3nt: TGTGCCAGAACCGGGGGCAGGGCGGATGAGAACACTGAAGCTTTCTTT; CDR3aa: CARTGGRADENTEAFF
j_gene: TRBJ2-1; v_gene: TRBV11-2; d_gene: .; abundance: .; CDR3nt: TGTGCCAGCAGCCACAGGGCGGATGAGCAGTTCTTC; CDR3aa: CASSHRADEQFF
j_gene: TRBJ2-2; v_gene: TRBV7-6; d_gene: .; abundance: .; CDR3nt: TGTGCCAGCAGCTTAGATGGGAACACCGGGGAGCTGTTTTTT; CDR3aa: CASSLDGNTGELFF
j_gene: TRBJ1-5; v_gene: TRBV27; d_gene: .; abundance: .; CDR3nt: TGTGCCAGCAGTTCCCTAAAGGGGGGCAATCAGCCCCAGCATTTT; CDR3aa: CASSSLKGGNQPQHF
j_gene: TRBJ2-7; v_gene: TRBV15; d_gene: .; abundance: .; CDR3nt: TGTGCCACCAGCAGATCGTTAGTTGGAGCCTACGAGCAGTACTTC; CDR3aa: CATSRSLVGAYEQYF
j_gene: TRBJ2-2; v_gene: TRBV9; d_gene: .; abundance: .; CDR3nt: TGTGCCAGCAGCGACGGAGGGACATCGGTTCGCACCGGGGAGCTGTTTTTT; CDR3aa: CASSDGGTSVRTGELFF
j_gene: TRBJ2-7; v_gene: TRBV6-6; d_gene: TRBD2; abundance: once; CDR3nt: TGTGCCAGTTCAGCGGGGGTCTACGAGCAGTACTTC; CDR3aa: CASSAGVYEQYF
j_gene: TRBJ2-1; v_gene: TRBV19; d_gene: TRBD2; abundance: .; CDR3nt: TGTGCCAGTAGGCCGGGACTAGCCCTCTCTGAGCAGTTCTTC; CDR3aa: CASRPGLALSEQFF
j_gene: TRBJ2-3; v_gene: TRBV5-6; d_gene: TRBD1; abundance: .; CDR3nt: TGTGCCAGCAGCTTGGTGTCAGGGGGAACAGATACGCAGTATTTT; CDR3aa: CASSLVSGGTDTQYF
j_gene: TRBJ2-7; v_gene: TRBV7-9; d_gene: .; abundance: .; CDR3nt: TGTGCCAGCAGCGGTACGACATCCTACGAGCAGTACTTC; CDR3aa: CASSGTTSYEQYF
j_gene: TRBJ2-5; v_gene: TRBV21-1; d_gene: .; abundance: .; CDR3nt: TGTGCCAGCAGCAAGAGACAGTGCAGAGAGACCCAGTACTTC; CDR3aa: CASSKRQCRETQYF
j_gene: TRBJ2-7; v_gene: TRBV15; d_gene: TRBD2; abundance: .; CDR3nt: TGTGCCACCAGCAGCGGACTAGCGGGAGTACGGGAGCAGTACTTC; CDR3aa: CATSSGLAGVREQYF
j_gene: TRBJ2-1; v_gene: TRBV18; d_gene: .; abundance: once; CDR3nt: TGTGCCAGCTCACCATGGGACGTCAATGAGCAGTTCTTC; CDR3aa: CASSPWDVNEQFF
j_gene: TRBJ1-2; v_gene: TRBV19; d_gene: .; abundance: .; CDR3nt: TGTGCCAGCGACTTGACCGGTAACTATGGCTACACCTTC; CDR3aa: CASDLTGNYGYTF
j_gene: TRBJ2-1; v_gene: TRBV5-6; d_gene: TRBD2; abundance: .; CDR3nt: TGTGCCAGCAGCTTAAACGGGGGGGATGAGCAGTTCTTC; CDR3aa: CASSLNGGDEQFF
j_gene: TRBJ2-5; v_gene: TRBV2; d_gene: .; abundance: .; CDR3nt: TGTGCCAGCAGTGAAGGTCCGGGGGCTGGGGAGACCCAGTACTTC; CDR3aa: CASSEGPGAGETQYF
j_gene: TRBJ1-2; v_gene: TRBV29-1; d_gene: .; abundance: .; CDR3nt: TGCAGCGTTGAAGTGACGACAGCAGTAGTCTATGGCTACACCTTC; CDR3aa: CSVEVTTAVVYGYTF
j_gene: TRBJ2-1; v_gene: TRBV4-1; d_gene: .; abundance: .; CDR3nt: TGCGCCAGCAGCCAAGATCTAGGTGGCAATGAGCAGTTCTTC; CDR3aa: CASSQDLGGNEQFF
j_gene: TRBJ2-3; v_gene: TRBV9; d_gene: TRBD1; abundance: .; CDR3nt: TGTGCCAGCAGCGCACGACAGGGACCTAGCACAGATACGCAGTATTTT; CDR3aa: CASSARQGPSTDTQYF
j_gene: TRBJ2-1; v_gene: TRBV11-2; d_gene: TRBD2; abundance: .; CDR3nt: TGTGCCAGCACCCCCGGTGGCGGGAGGTACTACAATGAGCAGTTCTTC; CDR3aa: CASTPGGGRYYNEQFF